This T cell receptor (beta chain) was observed in a study of T cell responses to AZD1222 COVID-19 vaccine. General study findings and limits: Baseline serostatus was positive in only six AZD1222 recipients. Unmutated variant regions reportedly attract nearly half of all spike-specific TCRs.

Clones were read by immunoSEQ multiplex PCR, and TCRdb kept only the in-frame ones, dropping some. The sample lists 80,000 or so clones, roughly 80% occurring once. On this clone: The antigen is undetermined.

This TCR derives from an adult in good health. The sequenced sample was peripheral blood, obtained on day 0 of AZD1222 vaccination.

The CDR3 coding sequence is TGTGCCACCTCGGGACTAGCAAACACCGGGGAGCTGTTTTTT. It encodes CATSGLANTGELFF. V gene TRBV7-6 combines with J gene TRBJ2-2; 9 bases line up with TRBD2. This CDR3 is built from 14 residues. With V trimmed by 10 bases and J by 2 bases, 5 bases remained unmatched. From germline, CDR1 is SGHVS and CDR2 FNYEAQ.